Listed below are T cell receptor beta chains from one sample, sequenced in a study of cytomegalovirus exposure and HLA in healthy donors. Method: immunoSEQ multiplex PCR; TCRdb's copy keeps in-frame clones and lacks some. Of over 150,000 clones listed, roughly 81% were seen once; the top ten hold less than 15%. The sequenced sample consisted of PBMCs. The origin of the receptors is a woman aged 50 to 65 in good health and CMV-seronegative. Both conserved end residues are part of each CDR3. Rows may omit the clone size; those that give it use once, few, many or a size class.

V: TRBV11-2; size: once; J: TRBJ1-6; CDR3: CASSRTGGGGSYNSPLHF
V: TRBV19; size: .; J: TRBJ1-5; CDR3: CASTDRGNQPQHF
V: TRBV4-2; size: few; J: TRBJ1-1; CDR3: CASSQDPGGGGTEAFF
V: TRBV5-8; size: .; J: TRBJ1-2; CDR3: CASSDRGSRGYTF
V: TRBV7-8; size: once; J: TRBJ2-2; CDR3: CASGLGANTGELFF
V: TRBV27; size: .; J: TRBJ1-2; CDR3: CASSRTGPDLRGYTF
V: TRBV29-1; size: .; J: TRBJ2-1; CDR3: CSVEGAGYEQFF
V: TRBV5-1; size: once; J: TRBJ2-1; CDR3: CASSLGRETYNEQFF
V: TRBV13; size: .; J: TRBJ1-1; CDR3: CASSLGGRGLMNTEAFF
V: TRBV4-3; size: .; J: TRBJ2-7; CDR3: CASSRITSGGSYEQYF
V: TRBV5-6; size: .; J: TRBJ2-1; CDR3: CASSRAGTGSLNEQFF
V: TRBV19; size: .; J: TRBJ2-1; CDR3: CASTSGHSSYNEQFF